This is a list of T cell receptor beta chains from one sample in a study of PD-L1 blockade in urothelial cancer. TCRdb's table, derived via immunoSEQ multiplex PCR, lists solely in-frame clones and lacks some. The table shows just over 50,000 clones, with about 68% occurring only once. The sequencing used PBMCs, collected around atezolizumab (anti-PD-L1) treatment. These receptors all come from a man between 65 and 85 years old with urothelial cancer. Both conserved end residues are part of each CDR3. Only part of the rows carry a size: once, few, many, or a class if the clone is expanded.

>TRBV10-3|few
CAISGQGGTEAFF
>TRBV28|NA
CASSVTLGQGGPSSGNTIYF
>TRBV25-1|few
CASARLNTEAFF
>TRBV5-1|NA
CASSLSGSKETQYF
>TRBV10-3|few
CAISDKTGELFF
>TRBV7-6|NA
CASSPLLWYSGMTNTGELFF
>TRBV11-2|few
CASSPVGGLLNTEAFF
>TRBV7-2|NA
CASSLAASQPYEQYF
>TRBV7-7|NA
CASSFPGGGTEAFF
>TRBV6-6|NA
CASSGGNLAYEQYF
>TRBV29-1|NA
CSVESDTQYF
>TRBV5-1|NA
CASSLVSGFGDTQYF
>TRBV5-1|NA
CASSLDSRPPEQYF
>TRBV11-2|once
CASRLQPTGLETQYF
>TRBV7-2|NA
CASSPRTGGYYGYTF
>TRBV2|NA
CASSRLSVQPQHF
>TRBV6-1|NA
CASSEVWGDYGYTF
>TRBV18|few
CASSPEEGTGRYGYTF
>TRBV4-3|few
CASSQTGTSGRRNEQFF
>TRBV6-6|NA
CASRWTGKSYEQYF
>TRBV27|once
CASGLAGVITGELFF
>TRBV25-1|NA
CASSEFGKIAGYEQYF
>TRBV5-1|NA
CASSSTGSTEAFF
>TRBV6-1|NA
CASSRVRSNQPQHF
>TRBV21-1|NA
CASSFSPGQGNGYTF
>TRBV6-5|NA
CATRLGLGGETQYF
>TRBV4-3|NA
CASSQDPSPSYEQYF
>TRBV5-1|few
CASTTSGTGTDTQYF
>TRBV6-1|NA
CASSATDRGSNQPQHF
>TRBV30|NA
CARGRRGETGELFF
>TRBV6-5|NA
CASSSGVTGELFF